This TCR beta chain emerged from a study of blood T cell repertoires in COVID-19. Sequencing was performed with immunoSEQ multiplex PCR; in TCRdb, only in-frame clones are kept and a portion is missing. The table shows some 430,000 clones, with about 90% occurring only once. V lost 6 bases and J lost 0, with 3 bases in between. CDR1 DFQATT and CDR2 SNEGSKA come from the germline V gene (reference sequence). This CDR3 comprises 11 residues. The source material was PBMCs or T cells enriched from blood (not recorded which). The TCR comes from a young man who had recovered from COVID-19. V and J are TRBV20-1 and TRBJ1-3, with D uncertain. The CDR3 reads CSALSGNTIYF. The CDR3 bases are TGCAGTGCCCTCTCTGGAAACACCATATATTTT.